This TCR beta chain was profiled in a study of post-analysis software for immune sequencing data. Broader study findings: Among four to six TRBV segments more frequent in patients than controls were TRBV5-6, TRBV5-1 and TRBV20-1. Strong co-clustering by F measure was seen for same-batch samples.

CDR3 size: 16 residues. Germline loops: CDR1 LGHNA, CDR2 YSLEER. V was pared by 1 base and J by 1 base, with 14 bases between. As to this clonotype: The antigen remains undetermined.

TCR beta cDNA libraries included unique molecular identifiers. Starting from approximately 1 to 10 million T cells, the study yielded 460,000 or so cDNA molecules. TCRdb independently ran MiXCR on the PCR reads; one entry per CDR3 protein. The repertoire holds 350,000 to 500,000 distinct CDR3 sequences, with 39% as singletons. V is TRBV4-3 and J is TRBJ2-7; D might be TRBD1 or TRBD2, each matching 6 bases. The sequenced sample consisted of blood. The clonotype comes from a girl aged 2-10 years with multiple sclerosis. CDR3 nucleotide sequence: TGCGCCAGCAGCCAAGGGGGGGCAGGGGTTTCCTACGAGCAGTACTTC. It translates to CASSQGGAGVSYEQYF.